This passage covers 20 T cell receptor beta chains from one sample sequenced in a study of T cells after yellow fever vaccination. In TCRdb, the 5' RACE reads were re-called with MiXCR into one record per CDR3 protein. The table records 300,000 to 450,000 distinct CDR3 sequences, approximately 8% of them present only once. Here the sequenced sample was PBMCs, taken about 41 days after the first yellow fever vaccination. Receptor source: a man in his late teens or twenties who received the YFV17D yellow fever vaccine.

This clonotype was seen more than once but under ten times. The V call is TRBV7-2, the J call TRBJ2-5, with TRBD1 identical over 7 bases. This CDR3 is 14 amino acids long. The germline V gene has CDR1 SGHTA and CDR2 FQGNSA. The J segment lost 1 base and the V segment lost 5 bases, leaving 4 bases of the junction unmatched. The CDR3, as DNA: TGTGCCAGCAGCCAGGGGACAGCCCAAGAGACCCAGTACTTC. Its protein is CASSQGTAQETQYF.

The chain joins TRBV12-3 or TRBV12-4 to TRBJ1-3; D not certain. The CDR3 totals 13 residues. V was pared by 5 bases and J by 4 bases, with 9 bases between. CDR3 amino acids: CASSPVRGNTIYF. DNA of the CDR3: TGTGCCAGCAGTCCGGTGCGAGGAAACACCATATATTTT.

The chain recombines TRBV7-2 with TRBJ2-7; 8 nucleotides match TRBD2. With 0 bases clipped from V and 2 bases from J, the junction kept 3 bases outside the gene matches. Germline V CDR1 and CDR2: SGHTA, FQGNSA. CDR3 length: 15 residues. CDR3 in amino acids: CASSLASGVTYEQYF. In DNA form, the CDR3 reads TGTGCCAGCAGCTTAGCTAGCGGGGTCACCTACGAGCAGTACTTC.

In this sample, this clonotype turned up a few times. This chain uses TRBV20-1 with TRBJ2-6; D unclear. The V and J ends lost 5 bases and 0 bases respectively, with 8 bases between them. CDR1 is DFQATT, CDR2 SNEGSKA, per germline (reference sequence). The CDR3 extends over 14 amino acids. The CDR3 DNA reads TGCAGTGCTTTTGTCGTCTCTGGGGCCAACGTCCTGACTTTC. Translating it yields CSAFVVSGANVLTF.

The chain carries TRBV21-1 and TRBJ2-1; the D call of TRBD1 is as the table states it, not checked on the DNA. TRBV21-1 is labeled a pseudogene. The CDR3 extends over 10 amino acids. The CDR3 region is CAPRECEQFF. The CDR3 DNA follows: TGTGCCCCTCGGGAATGTGAGCAGTTCTTC.

In this sample, this clonotype turned up a few times. This CDR3 is CASSPRGGSSPLHF. The CDR3 DNA reads as TGTGCCAGCAGCCCGCGGGGGGGTAGTTCACCCCTCCACTTT. The chain links TRBV7-9 to TRBJ1-6, with TRBD1 as a possible D gene (5 bases). Germline V lookup: CDR1 SEHNR, CDR2 FQNEAQ (reference sequence). CDR3 length: 14 amino acids. Trimming shortened V by 5 bases and J by 9 bases, and 14 bases separated the two germline ends.

This chain joins TRBV7-2 and TRBJ1-3; D gene unclear. From germline, CDR1 is SGHTA and CDR2 FQGNSA. V was cut by 1 base and J by 7 bases, with 11 bases left in between. The CDR3 has 14 amino acids. The chain's CDR3 is CASSLGRSQNTIYF. In nucleotides, the CDR3 is TGTGCCAGCAGCTTAGGGCGAAGTCAGAACACCATATATTTT. The variable domain in full, with the rest retrieved from reference TRBV7-2 and TRBJ1-3, is GAGVSQSPSNKVTEKGKDVELRCDPISGHTALYWYRQSLGQGLEFLIYFQGNSAPDKSGLPSDRFSAERTGGSVSTLTIQRTQQEDSAVYLCASSLGRSQNTIYFGEGSWLTVV.

This clonotype appeared many times. The rearrangement joins TRBV12-5 to TRBJ1-2, with 7 bases fitting TRBD1. CDR3 size: 15 residues. The V gene's germline CDR1 is LGHNT and CDR2 FRNRAP. Trimming at V came to 7 bases and at J to 4 bases, leaving 12 bases not matched to a gene. Here the CDR3 DNA reads TGTGCTAGTGCCAGGGAGGCAGGGGGGATCTATGGCTACACCTTC. It codes for CASAREAGGIYGYTF. The variable domain in full, with the rest retrieved from reference TRBV12-5 and TRBJ1-2, is DARVTQTPRHKVTEMGQEVTMRCQPILGHNTVFWYRQTMMQGLELLAYFRNRAPLDDSGMPKDRFSAEMPDATLATLKIQPSEPRDSAVYFCASAREAGGIYGYTFGSGTRLTVV.

The chain couples TRBV19 to TRBJ2-1; weak D call: TRBD2 (6 bases). Trimming took 8 bases from V and 0 from J, leaving 14 bases between them. The CDR3 extends over 15 amino acids. CDR1 is LNHDA, CDR2 SQIVND, per germline (reference sequence). The DNA of the CDR3 is TGTGCCAGTCAAATTCCCGGGAGCTCCTACAATGAGCAGTTCTTC. Protein product: CASQIPGSSYNEQFF.

This clonotype was counted a few times. The V gene is TRBV12-3 or TRBV12-4, the J gene TRBJ2-7, with D perhaps TRBD2 (5 bases). V lost 6 bases and J 8 bases, leaving 14 bases between the germline ends. This CDR3 has 12 amino acids. The CDR3, as DNA: TGTGCCAGCAGCCAGCGGCTAGCAAAGCAGTACTTC. Translating gives CASSQRLAKQYF.

This clonotype was counted at least ten times. The chain uses TRBV24-1 and TRBJ2-3; 7 bases agree with TRBD2. Germline CDR1 is KGHDR and CDR2 is SFDVKD. V was pared by 8 bases and J by 9 bases, with 4 bases of the junction left unmatched. This CDR3 is built from 11 residues. CDR3 amino acids: CATMTSSTQYF. In DNA form, the CDR3 reads TGTGCCACCATGACTAGCAGCACGCAGTATTTT.

This sequence joins TRBV5-1 and TRBJ2-2, with TRBD1 identical over 8 bases. The V gene's germline CDR1 is SGHRS and CDR2 YFSETQ. With 3 bases clipped from V and 0 bases from J, the junction kept 4 bases outside the gene matches. This CDR3 has 16 amino acids. The CDR3 sequence is CASSSTGQANTGELFF. The CDR3 DNA reads as TGCGCCAGCAGCTCAACGGGACAGGCGAACACCGGGGAGCTGTTTTTT. Filled out from reference TRBV5-1 and TRBJ2-2, the complete variable domain reads KAGVTQTPRYLIKTRGQQVTLSCSPISGHRSVSWYQQTPGQGLQFLFEYFSETQRNKGNFPGRFSGRQFSNSRSEMNVSTLELGDSALYLCASSSTGQANTGELFFGEGSRLTVL.

This clonotype was detected only a few times. The chain is built from TRBV4-3 and TRBJ2-7; TRBD1 agrees at 8 bases. The CDR3 is 15 residues long. V lost 4 bases, J lost 1 base, and 6 bases stayed unmatched. Germline CDR1 and CDR2: LGHNA and YSLEER. The chain's CDR3 is CASSPGTGVSYEQYF. The CDR3 DNA follows: TGCGCCAGCAGCCCCGGGACAGGTGTGTCCTACGAGCAGTACTTC.

The chain is built from TRBV27 and TRBJ1-1, with TRBD1 matching over 8 bases. Germline V CDR1 and CDR2: MNHEY, SMNVEV (reference sequence). The V and J ends lost 2 bases and 0 bases, in that order; junction bases with no gene match: 5. CDR3 size: 16 residues. DNA of the CDR3: TGTGCCAGCAGTTTAGTCAGGGGGCTGATGAACACTGAAGCTTTCTTT. This translates into CASSLVRGLMNTEAFF.

The chain has TRBV3-1 and TRBJ2-1; D possibly corresponds to TRBD2 (5 bases). Trimming took off 3 bases at V and 0 bases at J, with 12 bases between the two ends. Germline V CDR1 and CDR2: LGHDT, YNNKEL (reference sequence). CDR3 length: 16 residues. Here the CDR3 DNA reads TGTGCCAGCAGCCACTTTCTAGCCCACTCCTACAATGAGCAGTTCTTC. It specifies CASSHFLAHSYNEQFF.

This clonotype showed up just a few times. This sequence joins TRBV7-9 and TRBJ2-7; D is unclear. V lost 5 bases and J 6 bases, leaving 11 bases between the germline ends. The germline CDR1 and CDR2 sequences are SEHNR and FQNEAQ (reference sequence). CDR3 size: 12 residues. CDR3 residues: CASSGSGSEQYV. In DNA form, the CDR3 reads TGTGCCAGCAGCGGGTCGGGTTCCGAGCAGTACGTC.

Only a few counts were recorded for this clonotype. The chain joins TRBV7-8 to TRBJ2-7; 11 nucleotides line up with TRBD2. Germline V lookup: CDR1 SGHVS, CDR2 FQNEAQ. V lost 5 bases to trimming and J lost 3 bases; unmatched junction nucleotides: 9. The CDR3 runs to 16 residues. The CDR3 spells CASSPGGGTSGYEQYV. CDR3 nucleotide sequence: TGTGCCAGCAGCCCGGGGGGGGGGACTAGCGGCTACGAGCAGTACGTC.

This sequence joins TRBV5-1 and TRBJ2-1; 9 bases are a match to TRBD1. Trimming removed 0 bases from V and 8 bases from J; junction bases left unmatched: 9. This CDR3 is 16 amino acids long. Germline lookup yields CDR1 SGHRS and CDR2 YFSETQ. CDR3 protein: CASSLAGSDRGHEQFF. CDR3 nucleotide sequence: TGCGCCAGCAGCTTGGCAGGTTCGGACAGGGGCCATGAGCAGTTCTTC. Full variable domain (rest looked up from reference TRBV5-1 and TRBJ2-1): KAGVTQTPRYLIKTRGQQVTLSCSPISGHRSVSWYQQTPGQGLQFLFEYFSETQRNKGNFPGRFSGRQFSNSRSEMNVSTLELGDSALYLCASSLAGSDRGHEQFFGPGTRLTVL.

The V call is TRBV6-5, the J call TRBJ1-6, with TRBD1 as a possible D gene (6 bases). CDR1 is MNHEY and CDR2 is SVGAGI in the germline V gene. The length of the CDR3 is 16 residues. Trimming shortened V by 2 bases and J by 8 bases, and 16 bases separated the two germline ends. The CDR3 protein is CASSYGAGDNHSPLHF. CDR3 sequence (DNA): TGTGCCAGCAGTTACGGGGCAGGGGATAATCATTCACCCCTCCACTTT.

The chain uses TRBV4-1 and TRBJ1-5, with 8 bases that match TRBD1. The CDR3 loop spans 16 amino acids. Looked up from germline, CDR1 is MGHRA and CDR2 is YSYEKL. V shed 3 bases, J shed 3 bases, and the junction held 7 bases outside the gene matches. CDR3 sequence reads: CASSQSTGDVNQPQHF. The CDR3 region has the DNA TGCGCCAGCAGCCAGTCGACAGGGGACGTCAATCAGCCCCAGCATTTT.